This T cell receptor (beta chain) came from a study of blood T cell repertoires in COVID-19 (dated by TCRdb to the early 2020s). In terms of the full investigation: Samples from collaborators originated in the United States, Italy and Spain and spanned both the acute and convalescent phases of COVID-19. The material from the prospective study consisted of cDNA or gDNA derived from T cells, B-cell-depleted T cells, or PBMCs. Deeply sampled blood TCRbeta repertoires from subjects exposed to, actively infected with, or recovered from COVID-19 were included in the dataset. The repertoires were released in a freely available public database meant as a resource for research on the immune response to SARS-CoV-2. The samples were drawn from two sources: the first 160 participants of the ongoing ImmuneRACE study, and approximately 1,300 subjects contributed by 6 global collaborators. Sample metadata almost always included a de-identified subject ID, COVID-19 status, age in years and sex. HLA class I and class II types, where available, came from metadata supplied by the sample provider rather than from assay-based typing.

TCRbeta CDR3 regions were amplified from genomic DNA by means of the immunoSEQ Assay, a bias-controlled multiplex PCR. Regarding the original processing steps: The number of nucleated cells in each sample was estimated by amplification of reference gene primers within the assay. To quantify the absolute abundance of each unique TCRbeta CDR3 rearrangement, sequence reads were collapsed and filtered. Productive Simpson clonality was computed per sample as the square root of Simpson's diversity index over productive rearrangements. TCRdb retrieved this table from immuneACCESS and kept in-frame rearrangements only. Not all clones are present; in checked studies, unresolved V genes account for under half, and no reason is known for the remainder. Clonal size and the V and J genes are those of that table, whereas D and trimming came from the DNA. The sample contains 380,000 or so clones, roughly 90% of them found a single time. Together, the top ten hold 0.9% to 1% of the sample.

Inclusive of the bounding cysteine and phenylalanine, the CDR3 is 14 residues long. The sequence is cut down to CDR3 DNA, 42 bases in frame from base 1. According to the germline V gene, CDR1 reads SGHTA and CDR2 reads FQGNSA. Clipping removes 5 bases from V and 9 bases from J, with 7 as the unmatched junction base count. Concerning this clone: The antigen this receptor binds is unknown. Base qualities are not recorded, but no much larger clone differs from it by a single base.

Participants in the prospective study were aged about 18 to 95 years, lived in under 30 United States geographic areas, and enrolled through a virtual design. To assign participants to cohorts, the prospective study relied on clinical history that participants themselves reported in a screening survey and a study questionnaire. Mobile phlebotomists in the prospective study collected whole blood, serum and a nasopharyngeal or oropharyngeal swab from every participant. Over a 2-month period, participants in the prospective study had the option of providing additional blood draws and questionnaires. Before DNA extraction, prospective study blood samples were shipped either frozen or at room temperature. Points the paper makes about the study in general: The amount of clinical and demographic metadata varied by source and participant and was provided uncurated.

In this chain, TRBV7-2 is recombined with TRBJ1-6; 7 of the junction bases match TRBD1. The sequence was collected from a woman under 40 with acute COVID-19. Sequencing was carried out using PBMCs or T cells enriched from blood (not recorded which). The CDR3 protein: CASSQDREISPLHF. The bases read TGTGCCAGCAGCCAAGACAGGGAGATTTCACCCCTCCACTTT.